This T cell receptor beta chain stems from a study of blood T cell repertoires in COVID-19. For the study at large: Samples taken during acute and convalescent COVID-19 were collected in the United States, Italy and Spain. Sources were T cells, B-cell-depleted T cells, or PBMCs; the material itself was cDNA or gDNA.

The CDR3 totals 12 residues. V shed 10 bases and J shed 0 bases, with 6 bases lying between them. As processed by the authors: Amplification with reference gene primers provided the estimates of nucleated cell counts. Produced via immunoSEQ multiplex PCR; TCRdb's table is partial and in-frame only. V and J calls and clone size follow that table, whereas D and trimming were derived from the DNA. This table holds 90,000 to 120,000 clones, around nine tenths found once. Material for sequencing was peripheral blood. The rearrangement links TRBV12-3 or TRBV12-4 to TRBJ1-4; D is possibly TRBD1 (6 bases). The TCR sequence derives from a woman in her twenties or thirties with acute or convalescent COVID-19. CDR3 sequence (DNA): TGTGCCACAGGGGCAACTAATGAAAAACTGTTTTTT. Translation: CATGATNEKLFF.